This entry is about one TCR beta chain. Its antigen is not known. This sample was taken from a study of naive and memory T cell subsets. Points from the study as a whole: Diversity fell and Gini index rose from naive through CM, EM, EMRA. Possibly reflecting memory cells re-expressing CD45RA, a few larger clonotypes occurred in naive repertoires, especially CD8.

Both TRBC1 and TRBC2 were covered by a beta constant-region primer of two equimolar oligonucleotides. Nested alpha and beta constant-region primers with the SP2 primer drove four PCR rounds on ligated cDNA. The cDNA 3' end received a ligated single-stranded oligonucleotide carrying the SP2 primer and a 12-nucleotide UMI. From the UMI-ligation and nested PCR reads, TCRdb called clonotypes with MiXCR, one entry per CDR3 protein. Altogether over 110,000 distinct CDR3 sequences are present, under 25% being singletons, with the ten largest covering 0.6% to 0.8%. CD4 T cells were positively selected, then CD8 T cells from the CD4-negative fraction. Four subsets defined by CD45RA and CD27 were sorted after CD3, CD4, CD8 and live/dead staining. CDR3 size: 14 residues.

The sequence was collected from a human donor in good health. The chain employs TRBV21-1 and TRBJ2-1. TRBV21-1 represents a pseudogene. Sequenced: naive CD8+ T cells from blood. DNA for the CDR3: TGTGCCAGCAGCCTTCTGAGGTGGACCAATGAGCAGTTCTTC. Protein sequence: CASSLLRWTNEQFF.